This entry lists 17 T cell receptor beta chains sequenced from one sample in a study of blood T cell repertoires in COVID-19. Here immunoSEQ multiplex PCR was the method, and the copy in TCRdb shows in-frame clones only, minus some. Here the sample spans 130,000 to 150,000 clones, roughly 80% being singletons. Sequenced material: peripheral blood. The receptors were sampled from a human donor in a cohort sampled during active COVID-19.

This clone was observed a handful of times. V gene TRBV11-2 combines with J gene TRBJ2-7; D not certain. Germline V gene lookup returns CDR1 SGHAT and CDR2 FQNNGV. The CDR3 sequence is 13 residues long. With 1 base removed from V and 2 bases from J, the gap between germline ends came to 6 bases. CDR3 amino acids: CASSLGAPYEQYF. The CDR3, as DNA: TGTGCCAGCAGCTTAGGGGCTCCCTACGAGCAGTACTTC.

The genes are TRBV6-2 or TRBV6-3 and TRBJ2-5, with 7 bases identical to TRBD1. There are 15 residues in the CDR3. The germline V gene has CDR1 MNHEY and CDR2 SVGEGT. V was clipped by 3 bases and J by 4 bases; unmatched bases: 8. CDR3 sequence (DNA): TGTGCCAGCAGTTATTCGACAGGGATGGGAGAGACCCAGTACTTC. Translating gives CASSYSTGMGETQYF.

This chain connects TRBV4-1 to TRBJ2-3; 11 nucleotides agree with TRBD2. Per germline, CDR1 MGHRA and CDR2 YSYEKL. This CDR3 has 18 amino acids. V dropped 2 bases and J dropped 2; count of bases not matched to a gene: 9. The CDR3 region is CASSQLWTSGYTTDTQYF. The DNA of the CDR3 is TGCGCCAGCAGCCAACTCTGGACTAGCGGGTATACCACAGATACGCAGTATTTT.

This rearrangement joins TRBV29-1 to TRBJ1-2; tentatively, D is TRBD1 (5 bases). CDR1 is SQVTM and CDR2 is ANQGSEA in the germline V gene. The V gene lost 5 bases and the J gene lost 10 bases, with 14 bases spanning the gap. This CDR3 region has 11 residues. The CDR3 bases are TGCAGCGTTTCGGGGGGGGTCGACTACACCTTC. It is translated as CSVSGGVDYTF.

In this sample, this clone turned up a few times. The CDR3 region has the DNA TGTGCCAGCAGGCGGGAGGGGCGCAACTATGGCTACACCTTC. Translated, it gives CASRREGRNYGYTF. The genes are TRBV2 and TRBJ1-2; a weak D match, TRBD1 (5 bases). Germline CDR1 SNHLY, CDR2 FYNNEI. CDR3 length equals 14 residues. Trimming pared 6 bases from V and 2 bases from J, leaving 13 bases between.

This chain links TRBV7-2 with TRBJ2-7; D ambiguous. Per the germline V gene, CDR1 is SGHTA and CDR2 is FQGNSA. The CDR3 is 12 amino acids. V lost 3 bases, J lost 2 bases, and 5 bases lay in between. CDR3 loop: CASSLGTYEQYF. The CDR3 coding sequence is TGTGCCAGCAGCTTGGGCACCTACGAGCAGTACTTC.

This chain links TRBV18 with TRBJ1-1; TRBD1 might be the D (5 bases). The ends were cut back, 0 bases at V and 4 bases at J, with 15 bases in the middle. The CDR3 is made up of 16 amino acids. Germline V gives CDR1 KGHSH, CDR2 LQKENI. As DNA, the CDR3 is TGTGCCAGCTCACCACCATCGGTTGTCGGGGGCACTGAAGCTTTCTTT. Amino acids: CASSPPSVVGGTEAFF.

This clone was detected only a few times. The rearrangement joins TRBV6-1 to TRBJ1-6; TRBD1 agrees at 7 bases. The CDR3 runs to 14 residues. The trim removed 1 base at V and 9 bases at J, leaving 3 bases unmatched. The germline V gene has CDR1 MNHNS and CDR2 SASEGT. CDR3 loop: CASSEGQGGSPLHF. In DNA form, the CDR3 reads TGTGCCAGCAGTGAAGGTCAGGGGGGTTCACCCCTCCACTTT.

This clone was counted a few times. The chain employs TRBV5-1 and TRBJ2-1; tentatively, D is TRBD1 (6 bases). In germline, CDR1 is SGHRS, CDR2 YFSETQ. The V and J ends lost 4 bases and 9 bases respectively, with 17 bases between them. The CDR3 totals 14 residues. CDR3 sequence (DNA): TGCGCCAGCAGCCGACAGGACCGAGGTAGTGAGCAGTTCTTC. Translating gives CASSRQDRGSEQFF.

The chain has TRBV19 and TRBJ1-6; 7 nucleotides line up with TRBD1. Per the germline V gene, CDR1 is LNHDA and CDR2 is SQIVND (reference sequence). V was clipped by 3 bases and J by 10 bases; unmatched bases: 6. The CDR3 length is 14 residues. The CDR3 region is CASSIRTGDSPLHF. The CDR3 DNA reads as TGTGCCAGTAGTATCAGGACAGGTGACTCACCCCTCCACTTT.

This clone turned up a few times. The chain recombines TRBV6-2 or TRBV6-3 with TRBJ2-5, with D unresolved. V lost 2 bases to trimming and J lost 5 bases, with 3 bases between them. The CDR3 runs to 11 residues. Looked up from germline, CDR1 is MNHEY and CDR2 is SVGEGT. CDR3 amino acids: CASSYRETQYF. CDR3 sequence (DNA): TGTGCCAGCAGTTACCGGGAGACCCAGTACTTC.

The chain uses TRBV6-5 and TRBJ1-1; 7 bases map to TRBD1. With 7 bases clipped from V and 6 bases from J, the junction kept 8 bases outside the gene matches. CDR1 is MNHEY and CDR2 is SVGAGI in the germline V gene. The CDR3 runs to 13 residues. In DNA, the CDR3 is TGTGCCAGCACCCCAAACCAGGGGGCTGAAGCTTTCTTT. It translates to CASTPNQGAEAFF.

The CDR3 reads CASSYPGQMNTEAFF. CDR3 coding DNA: TGTGCCAGCAGTTACCCGGGACAGATGAACACTGAAGCTTTCTTT. The chain joins TRBV6-5 to TRBJ1-1, with 7 bases fitting TRBD1. Per germline, CDR1 MNHEY and CDR2 SVGAGI. The CDR3 sequence is 15 residues long. With V trimmed by 2 bases and J by 0 bases, 3 bases remained unmatched.

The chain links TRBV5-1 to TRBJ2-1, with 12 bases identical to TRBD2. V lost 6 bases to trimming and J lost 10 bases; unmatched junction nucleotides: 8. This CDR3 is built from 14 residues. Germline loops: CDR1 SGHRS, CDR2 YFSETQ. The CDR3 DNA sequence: TGCGCCAGCACTGCTAGCGGGGGGGCCGGCGAGCAGTTCTTC. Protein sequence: CASTASGGAGEQFF.

In nucleotides, the CDR3 is TGCGCCAGCAGCGAGACAGGAACTAACTATGGCTACACCTTC. Translation: CASSETGTNYGYTF. The rearrangement links TRBV5-1 to TRBJ1-2; possible D gene TRBD1, 6 bases. CDR1 SGHRS and CDR2 YFSETQ come from the germline V gene. V dropped 4 bases and J dropped 0 bases, with 10 bases sitting between them. The CDR3 loop spans 14 amino acids.

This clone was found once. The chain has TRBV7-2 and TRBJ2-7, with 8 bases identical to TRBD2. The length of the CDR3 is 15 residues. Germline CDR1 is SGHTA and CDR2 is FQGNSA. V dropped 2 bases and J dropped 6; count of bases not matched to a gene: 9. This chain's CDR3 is CASSLKPGGPFEQYF. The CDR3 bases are TGTGCCAGCAGCTTAAAACCGGGGGGGCCATTCGAGCAGTACTTC.

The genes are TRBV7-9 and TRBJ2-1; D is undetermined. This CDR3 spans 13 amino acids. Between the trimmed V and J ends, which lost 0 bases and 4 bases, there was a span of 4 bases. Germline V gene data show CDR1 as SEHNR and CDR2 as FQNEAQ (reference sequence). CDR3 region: CASSLAQYNEQFF. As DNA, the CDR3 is TGTGCCAGCAGCTTAGCACAGTACAATGAGCAGTTCTTC.